A selection of T cell receptor beta chains follows, all from one sample in a study of T cells after yellow fever vaccination. TCRdb fed the 5' RACE reads into MiXCR, producing one record per CDR3 protein. The sample has 150,000 to 200,000 distinct CDR3 sequences, approximately 9.9% seen once. The input for sequencing was CD8+ T cells sorted from PBMCs, taken 15 days after the yellow fever booster vaccination. These receptors were obtained from a man younger than 30 who received the YFV17D yellow fever vaccine. Both conserved end residues are part of each CDR3. Each record gives: V gene, D gene, J gene, clone size, CDR3 DNA, CDR3 protein. The D gene is left open where the match is weak. Where a row states a size, it is once, few, many or the class of an expanded clone; other rows omit it.

>TRBV6-2/TRBV6-3|-|TRBJ2-1|once
TGTGCCAGCAGTTACCCCGACGATGTGGGGGGCAGATCCTTCGCACTCGATGAGCAGTTCTTC
CASSYPDDVGGRSFALDEQFF
>TRBV12-3/TRBV12-4|-|TRBJ1-5|-
TGTGCCAGCAGCGATTGGAGGGACAGCAATCAGCCCCAGCATTTT
CASSDWRDSNQPQHF
>TRBV29-1|-|TRBJ1-4|-
TGCAGCTTAGGACCTGAAAAACTGTTTTTT
CSLGPEKLFF
>TRBV9|-|TRBJ2-1|-
TGTGCCAGCAGCCCCACCAGGGGCAATGAGCAGTTCTTC
CASSPTRGNEQFF
>TRBV5-1|-|TRBJ2-7|few
TGCGCCAGCAGCTTCGACGGGTCCTACGAGCAGTACTTC
CASSFDGSYEQYF
>TRBV5-4|-|TRBJ2-6|-
TGTGCCAGCCGAGACTCTGGGGCCAACGTCCTGACTTTC
CASRDSGANVLTF
>TRBV29-1|-|TRBJ2-3|few
TGCAGCGTTGAACGGCGGGGGCACACAGATACGCAGTATTTT
CSVERRGHTDTQYF
>TRBV10-3|-|TRBJ1-5|-
TGTGCCACTTGGGACGGCGGCTATAGCAATCAGCCCCAGCATTTT
CATWDGGYSNQPQHF
>TRBV12-5|-|TRBJ1-5|few
TGTGCTAGTGCCTTAGGACCAGATAGCAATCAGCCCCAGCATTTT
CASALGPDSNQPQHF
>TRBV9|-|TRBJ2-2|many
TGTGCCAGCAGCGTAGCTGCGGGTGGTGGGGAGCTGTTTTTT
CASSVAAGGGELFF
>TRBV7-9|-|TRBJ2-3|-
TGTGCCAGCAGCACGGGCGGGGCTGATAGTAGGAGCACAGATACGCAGTATTTT
CASSTGGADSRSTDTQYF
>TRBV7-9|TRBD1|TRBJ2-1|few
TGTGCCAGCAGCTCGTCACAGGGGGCCAACAATGAGCAGTTCTTC
CASSSSQGANNEQFF
>TRBV12-3/TRBV12-4|TRBD2|TRBJ2-3|-
TGTGCCAGCAGCGCGGGACTAGCGGGCAAGGGTGATACGCAGTATTTT
CASSAGLAGKGDTQYF
>TRBV4-3|TRBD1|TRBJ1-5|-
TGCGCCAGCAGCCAAGACACGACAGGGATAGATCAGCCCCAGCATTTT
CASSQDTTGIDQPQHF
>TRBV7-8|-|TRBJ2-1|-
TGTGCCAGCAGCATACTAGCTTCCGAGCAGTTCTTC
CASSILASEQFF
>TRBV6-6|-|TRBJ1-1|many
TGTGCCAGCAGCCACCGCCAGAACACTGAAGCTTTCTTT
CASSHRQNTEAFF
>TRBV5-1|-|TRBJ2-5|-
TGCGCCAGCAGCTCTGGGACAATTGAGACCCAGTACTTC
CASSSGTIETQYF
>TRBV4-2|TRBD2|TRBJ2-3|few
TGTGCCAGCAGCCCGCTAGCGGGGTTTAGCACAGATACGCAGTATTTT
CASSPLAGFSTDTQYF
>TRBV6-5|-|TRBJ2-1|few
TGTGCCAGCAGTTACCCGGAGCAGTTCTTC
CASSYPEQFF
>TRBV10-2|TRBD2|TRBJ2-5|few
TGCGCCAGCAGTGAGTCGGCCCAGACGGGACTAGCGAGGGAGACCCAGTACTTC
CASSESAQTGLARETQYF
>TRBV4-1|-|TRBJ1-5|few
TGCGCCAGCAGCTCCAGGGTGGTCGGCAATCAGCCCCAGCATTTT
CASSSRVVGNQPQHF
>TRBV11-2|-|TRBJ1-4|few
TGTGCCAGCAGGTTAGGGACGGCAACTAATGAAAAACTGTTTTTT
CASRLGTATNEKLFF
>TRBV12-3/TRBV12-4|TRBD1|TRBJ2-7|-
TGTGCCAGCAGCCGTCCGGGACAGGGGGCCTACGAGCAGTACTTC
CASSRPGQGAYEQYF
>TRBV4-3|TRBD1|TRBJ2-2|-
TGCGCCAGCAGCCAAGGGACAGGGAACGGGGAGCTGTTTTTT
CASSQGTGNGELFF
>TRBV4-1|-|TRBJ2-5|-
TGCGCCAGCAGCCAGGGGGCAGGTATGGAGACCCAGTACTTC
CASSQGAGMETQYF